The 22 T cell receptor beta chains below come from one sample, sequenced in a study of blood T cell repertoires in COVID-19. Clones were sequenced by immunoSEQ multiplex PCR, and TCRdb holds only the in-frame ones, with some missing. The sample has some 140,000 clones, about 85% seen once; the top ten hold roughly 0.62%. Source material: peripheral blood. The origin of the receptors is a man aged 55-75 years with COVID-19, enrolled during active disease.

The rearrangement links TRBV9 to TRBJ1-6; 11 positions match TRBD1. This CDR3 has 15 amino acids. Germline loops: CDR1 SGDLS, CDR2 YYNGEE. The V segment lost 4 bases and the J segment 6 bases; nucleotides outside the gene matches: 3. The CDR3 bases are TGTGCCAGCAGCCTAGGGACAGGGGGTAATTCACCCCTCCACTTT. It codes for CASSLGTGGNSPLHF.

The V and J genes are TRBV3-1 (or the pseudogene TRBV3-2) and TRBJ1-4; 7 bases are shared with TRBD1. J lost 3 bases, V lost 3 bases, and 7 bases had no gene match. The CDR3 covers 16 residues. Germline assignment: CDR1 LGHDT and CDR2 YNNKEL (reference sequence). As DNA, the CDR3 is TGTGCCAGCAGCCAGATACAGGGGCGAGCTAATGAAAAACTGTTTTTT. Protein product: CASSQIQGRANEKLFF.

The rearrangement uses TRBV5-6 and TRBJ2-4, with 8 bases identical to TRBD2. Trimming took 3 bases from V and 0 from J; bases not matched to a gene: 5. This CDR3 region has 16 residues. The germline V gene has CDR1 SGHDT and CDR2 YYEEEE. The CDR3 loop is CASSSTSGLAKNIQYF. CDR3 DNA sequence: TGTGCCAGCAGCTCAACTAGCGGACTAGCCAAAAACATTCAGTACTTC.

The chain carries TRBV30 and TRBJ1-3; D ambiguous. The CDR3 spans 12 residues. CDR1 GTSNPN and CDR2 SVGIG come from the germline V gene (reference sequence). V shed 4 bases and J shed 0 bases, with 4 bases lying between them. CDR3: CAWTSSGNTIYF. For the CDR3, the DNA is TGTGCCTGGACTAGCTCTGGAAACACCATATATTTT.

This clone occurred once. This chain joins TRBV11-1 and TRBJ2-7, with D possibly being TRBD1 (5 bases). CDR3 size: 14 residues. Germline V gives CDR1 SGHAT, CDR2 FQDESV (reference sequence). V dropped 5 bases and J dropped 0 bases, with 11 bases sitting between them. CDR3 residues: CASSPDTISYEQYF. In DNA form, the CDR3 reads TGTGCCAGCAGCCCGGACACCATCTCCTACGAGCAGTACTTC.

The V and J genes are TRBV4-2 and TRBJ2-3; 12 bases match TRBD2. Germline CDR1 LGHNA, CDR2 YNFKEQ. The CDR3 is made up of 16 amino acids. V shed 4 bases, J shed 4 bases, and the junction held 6 bases outside the gene matches. CDR3 in DNA: TGTGCCAGCAGCCTCATGACTAGCGGGGGAGCAGATACGCAGTATTTT. It translates to CASSLMTSGGADTQYF.

The chain joins TRBV29-1 to TRBJ2-7; 8 bases map to TRBD2. The CDR3 totals 13 residues. Germline CDR1 reads SQVTM; CDR2 reads ANQGSEA. V was pared by 5 bases and J by 5 bases, with 8 bases of the junction left unmatched. CDR3 sequence: CSVPGRADNEQYF. CDR3 in DNA: TGCAGCGTTCCCGGGAGGGCCGACAACGAGCAGTACTTC.

V and J are TRBV3-1 (or the pseudogene TRBV3-2) and TRBJ2-1, with TRBD2 identical over 7 bases. The CDR3 has 16 amino acids. V was pared by 2 bases and J by 1 base, with 5 bases of the junction left unmatched. Germline CDR1 LGHDT, CDR2 YNNKEL (reference sequence). CDR3 DNA: TGTGCCAGCAGCCAATCCGGGACTACATCCTACAATGAGCAGTTCTTC. Translation: CASSQSGTTSYNEQFF.

This sequence joins TRBV6-5 and TRBJ2-7, with 9 nucleotides matching TRBD2. The junction had 8 bases not matched to a gene; V was cut back by 2 bases and J by 6 bases. Germline CDR1 is MNHEY and CDR2 is SVGAGI. CDR3 size: 15 residues. For the CDR3, the DNA is TGTGCCAGCAGTTACGCGACTAGCGGCACGGGCGAGCAGTACTTC. Translated: CASSYATSGTGEQYF.

This clone was seen once. Here the CDR3 reads CAISDSGTGWNEQYF. CDR3 coding DNA: TGTGCCATCAGTGATTCCGGGACAGGGTGGAACGAGCAGTACTTC. The rearrangement joins TRBV10-3 to TRBJ2-7, with 9 nucleotides matching TRBD1. CDR3 length: 15 amino acids. J gave up 5 bases and V 3 bases, and 8 bases lay outside the gene matches. From germline, CDR1 is ENHRY and CDR2 SYGVKD.

The CDR3 protein is CASSYNRNTEAFF. CDR3 sequence (DNA): TGTGCCAGCAGTTACAACAGGAACACTGAAGCTTTCTTT. This sequence joins TRBV6-5 and TRBJ1-1; no clear D. V lost 2 bases and J lost 1, with 5 bases in between. The CDR3 totals 13 residues. Germline V lookup: CDR1 MNHEY, CDR2 SVGAGI.

V usage is TRBV27 and J usage is TRBJ1-2; no firm D call. The germline gives CDR1 MNHEY, CDR2 SMNVEV (reference sequence). CDR3 length: 16 amino acids. Trimming removed 5 bases from V and 7 bases from J, with 23 bases in between. The CDR3 loop is CASSRISQAPAGGYTF. The CDR3 DNA reads as TGTGCCAGCAGTAGAATTTCCCAGGCCCCGGCCGGTGGCTACACCTTC.

This clone was detected only once. The gene calls are TRBV19 and TRBJ2-1; 7 nucleotides match TRBD1. V shed 5 bases, J shed 7 bases, and the junction held 5 bases outside the gene matches. This CDR3 region has 13 residues. Germline V gives CDR1 LNHDA, CDR2 SQIVND (reference sequence). In nucleotides, the CDR3 is TGTGCCAGTAGTGCCAGCAGGGGGAATGAGCAGTTCTTC. Its translation: CASSASRGNEQFF. Supplemented by reference TRBV19 and TRBJ2-1, the full variable domain reads DGGITQSPKYLFRKEGQNVTLSCEQNLNHDAMYWYRQDPGQGLRLIYYSQIVNDFQKGDIAEGYSVSREKKESFPLTVTSAQKNPTAFYLCASSASRGNEQFFGPGTRLTVL.

This chain joins TRBV7-8 and TRBJ2-1, with D maybe TRBD1 (5 bases). V was trimmed by 2 bases and J by 3 bases, leaving 11 bases between them. The germline gives CDR1 SGHVS, CDR2 FQNEAQ. The CDR3 length is 15 residues. The CDR3 DNA reads as TGTGCCAGCAGCTTAAACGCAGGGAACTACAATGAGCAGTTCTTC. It specifies CASSLNAGNYNEQFF.

V usage is TRBV18 and J usage is TRBJ1-6; no clear D. The CDR3 is made up of 16 amino acids. V gave up 0 bases and J gave up 3 bases, with 9 bases separating them. Germline CDR1 KGHSH, CDR2 LQKENI. CDR3 sequence: CASSPPGRVYNSPLHF. CDR3 DNA: TGTGCCAGCTCACCACCAGGGAGGGTCTATAATTCACCCCTCCACTTT.

The chain links TRBV3-1 (or the pseudogene TRBV3-2) to TRBJ2-5; TRBD2 aligns across 10 bases. The V and J ends lost 1 base and 6 bases, in that order; junction bases with no gene match: 8. From germline, CDR1 is LGHDT and CDR2 YNNKEL (reference sequence). The CDR3 runs 16 residues. CDR3 loop: CASSQGLAGRYQTQYF. CDR3 nucleotides: TGTGCCAGCAGCCAAGGACTAGCGGGCCGATATCAGACCCAGTACTTC.

V gene TRBV4-1 combines with J gene TRBJ1-2; TRBD1 matches at 11 bases. Germline V lookup: CDR1 MGHRA, CDR2 YSYEKL. V shed 2 bases, J shed 4 bases, and the junction held 12 bases outside the gene matches. There are 18 residues in the CDR3. CDR3 amino acids: CASSQPVRAGQGGYGYTF. In DNA form, the CDR3 reads TGCGCCAGCAGCCAACCGGTCCGCGCGGGACAGGGGGGCTATGGCTACACCTTC.

This clone has only a few counts. The V call is TRBV5-1, the J call TRBJ2-3, with 10 nucleotides matching TRBD2. This CDR3 has 17 residues. Germline CDR1 SGHRS, CDR2 YFSETQ. V lost 1 base to trimming and J lost 0 bases; unmatched junction nucleotides: 5. DNA of the CDR3: TGCGCCAGCAGCTTGAATCCTAGCGGGAGTAGCACAGATACGCAGTATTTT. Translating it yields CASSLNPSGSSTDTQYF.

The chain employs TRBV6-5 and TRBJ1-1, with D perhaps TRBD1 (5 bases). Germline V CDR1 and CDR2: MNHEY, SVGAGI. This CDR3 has 15 amino acids. With 2 bases removed from V and 5 bases from J, the gap between germline ends came to 15 bases. The CDR3 protein is CASSYTLQGRTEAFF. The DNA of the CDR3 is TGTGCCAGCAGTTACACTCTCCAGGGAAGGACTGAAGCTTTCTTT.

This chain links TRBV5-5 with TRBJ2-2; D call uncertain. V gave up 2 bases and J gave up 5 bases, with 7 bases separating them. Germline CDR1 and CDR2: SGHKS and YYEKEE (reference sequence). This CDR3 has 13 amino acids. The CDR3 DNA reads as TGTGCCAGCAGCTTCTATCCAACCGGGGAGCTGTTTTTT. Its translation is CASSFYPTGELFF.

This chain links TRBV29-1 with TRBJ1-1; weak D call: TRBD1 (5 bases). Trimming took 6 bases from V and 5 from J, leaving 13 bases between them. CDR3 length: 12 residues. CDR1 is SQVTM, CDR2 ANQGSEA, per germline. CDR3 in DNA: TGCAGCGTGATTAAAGGGGCTACTGAAGCTTTCTTT. It is translated as CSVIKGATEAFF.

The table lists this clone with a few counts. The chain employs TRBV7-8 and TRBJ2-6; D perhaps matches TRBD1 (5 bases). This CDR3 comprises 20 residues. Between the trimmed V and J ends, which lost 2 bases and 0 bases, there was a span of 20 bases. Germline CDR1 reads SGHVS; CDR2 reads FQNEAQ. The CDR3, as DNA: TGTGCCAGCAGCTTAACAGGCTACAGTATAAGGGCCTCTGGGGCCAACGTCCTGACTTTC. It codes for CASSLTGYSIRASGANVLTF. Combining the CDR3 with reference TRBV7-8 and TRBJ2-6 gives the whole variable domain GAGVSQSPRYKVAKRGQDVALRCDPISGHVSLFWYQQALGQGPEFLTYFQNEAQLDKSGLPSDRFFAERPEGSVSTLKIQRTQQEDSAVYLCASSLTGYSIRASGANVLTFGAGSRLTVL.